What follows are 5 T cell receptor beta chains derived from one specimen sequenced in a study of OX40 agonist ivuxolimab in advanced cancers. The method was immunoSEQ multiplex PCR; TCRdb's version includes in-frame clones alone and lacks a portion of them. The sample has around 94,000 clones, more than 85% seen once. The specimen comprised CD4+ or CD8+ T cells sorted from blood, sampled in a trial of the OX40 agonist ivuxolimab. All receptors derive from an adult with an advanced solid tumor such as melanoma, head and neck, liver or kidney cancer.

This chain links TRBV4-3 with TRBJ2-5; 7 positions agree with TRBD2. CDR1 is LGHNA and CDR2 is YSLEER in the germline V gene. The CDR3 contains 17 residues. The V segment lost 3 bases and the J segment 2 bases; nucleotides outside the gene matches: 12. CDR3 sequence (DNA): TGCGCCAGCAGCCAGCGCTTTCTTGGGGGGGGACAAGAGACCCAGTACTTC. Amino acids: CASSQRFLGGGQETQYF.

The chain recombines TRBV19 with TRBJ2-5; possible D gene TRBD1, 5 bases. CDR3 length: 14 residues. Trimming stripped 5 bases from V and 1 base from J, with 11 bases between. Germline-derived CDR1 and CDR2 are LNHDA and SQIVND (reference sequence). The CDR3, as DNA: TGTGCCAGTAGTTCAAAGACAGCCCAAGAGACCCAGTACTTC. Translation gives CASSSKTAQETQYF.

The V call is TRBV4-3, the J call TRBJ2-1, with D uncertain. Looked up from germline, CDR1 is LGHNA and CDR2 is YSLEER. The CDR3 consists of 11 residues. The V gene lost 8 bases and the J gene lost 7 bases, with 9 bases spanning the gap. CDR3 DNA sequence: TGCGCCAGCGGCGACTGGAATGAGCAGTTCTTC. It specifies CASGDWNEQFF.

J is TRBJ2-2 and V is TRBV6-6; 8 bases are a match to TRBD2. CDR3 length: 14 residues. The germline CDR1 and CDR2 sequences are MNHNY and SVGAGI (reference sequence). V gave up 5 bases and J gave up 8 bases; unmatched junction bases: 7. The CDR3 here is CASSRLGGEGELFF. The CDR3, as DNA: TGTGCCAGCAGTCGTCTCGGGGGGGAGGGGGAGCTGTTTTTT.

The gene calls are TRBV5-8 and TRBJ2-1; 9 bases line up with TRBD2. After removal of 0 bases from V and 6 bases from J, the junction contained 4 bases not matched to a gene. This CDR3 is built from 15 residues. Germline V gives CDR1 SGHTS, CDR2 YDEGEE. The chain's CDR3 is CASSLGRRGGNEQFF. The CDR3 DNA sequence: TGTGCCAGCAGCTTGGGTCGGCGGGGGGGCAATGAGCAGTTCTTC.